The 13 T cell receptor beta chains below come from one sample, sequenced in a study of long-term antiretroviral therapy in people with HIV (dated by TCRdb to between 2021 and 2022). The immunoSEQ hsTCRB v3.0 assay was used at survey level resolution for TRB variable region sequencing. The table was pulled from immuneACCESS by TCRdb, which kept in-frame rearrangements only. Such tables lose some clones; where checked, under half of the loss comes from unresolved V genes, and the rest has no known cause. The sample contains about 33,000 clones, 65% to 80% of them found a single time. The biggest ten clones account for just over 7% of the sample. Sample: unsorted PBMCs, taken 2 years after starting antiretroviral therapy. The receptor source for this set is a woman in her fifties or sixties with HIV.

The chain joins TRBV4-2 to TRBJ2-3; 9 bases are shared with TRBD2. CDR3 size: 15 residues. With V trimmed by 3 bases and J by 4 bases, 5 bases remained unmatched. CDR1 LGHNA and CDR2 YNFKEQ come from the germline V gene. The CDR3 DNA reads as TGTGCCAGCAGCCAGTTAGCGGGGGCGGCAGATACGCAGTATTTT. This sequence encodes CASSQLAGAADTQYF.

The table lists this clone with a few counts. The chain is built from TRBV30 and TRBJ1-6, with TRBD1 matching 8 bases. V was pared by 0 bases and J by 10 bases, with 5 bases of the junction left unmatched. CDR3 length: 14 residues. Germline-derived CDR1 and CDR2 are GTSNPN and SVGIG (reference sequence). The CDR3, as DNA: TGTGCCTGGAGTGTTTCAGGGGGCCGATCACCCCTCCACTTT. Protein sequence: CAWSVSGGRSPLHF.

The table lists this clone with a count of one. The chain is built from TRBV5-8 and TRBJ1-2, with 9 positions matching TRBD1. The V gene end was trimmed by 2 bases and the J gene end by 4 bases; junction bases not matched to a gene: 6. CDR3 length: 15 amino acids. CDR1 and CDR2 from the germline V gene are SGHTS and YDEGEE. The CDR3 here is CASSFPGQGTYGYTF. The CDR3 coding sequence is TGTGCCAGCAGCTTTCCGGGACAGGGAACCTATGGCTACACCTTC. Based on the CDR3 plus reference TRBV5-8 and TRBJ1-2, the full variable domain is EAGVTQSPTHLIKTRGQQATLRCSPISGHTSVYWYQQALGLGLQFLLWYDEGEERNRGNFPPRFSGRQFPNYSSELNVNALELEDSALYLCASSFPGQGTYGYTFGSGTRLTVV.

This chain joins TRBV27 and TRBJ1-5, with D uncertain. The CDR3 extends over 14 amino acids. The germline V and J ends were trimmed by 2 bases and 6 bases, with 11 bases remaining between them. CDR1 and CDR2 from the germline V gene are MNHEY and SMNVEV (reference sequence). CDR3 protein: CASSLIGEVQPQHF. The DNA for the CDR3 is TGTGCCAGCAGTTTAATTGGCGAGGTTCAGCCCCAGCATTTT.

This chain connects TRBV19 to TRBJ2-7; 11 bases line up with TRBD2. The germline CDR1 and CDR2 sequences are LNHDA and SQIVND (reference sequence). The CDR3 has 15 residues. The V segment lost 1 base and the J segment 3 bases; nucleotides outside the gene matches: 2. The CDR3 loop is CASSIGGTSGYEQYF. The CDR3 region has the DNA TGTGCCAGTAGTATAGGGGGGACTAGCGGCTACGAGCAGTACTTC.

The chain employs TRBV28 and TRBJ2-3; D unresolved. V was pared by 3 bases and J by 0 bases, with 13 bases between. The germline V gene encodes CDR1 MDHEN and CDR2 SYDVKM. This CDR3 is built from 16 residues. The DNA for the CDR3 is TGTGCCAGCAGTTTTCGGATCGGGTTGAGCACAGATACGCAGTATTTT. Amino acids: CASSFRIGLSTDTQYF.

The V and J genes are TRBV7-9 and TRBJ2-5; D may be TRBD2 (5 bases). Per the germline V gene, CDR1 is SEHNR and CDR2 is FQNEAQ (reference sequence). The V gene lost 5 bases and the J gene lost 5 bases, with 12 bases spanning the gap. CDR3 length: 13 residues. CDR3 region: CASSTSGGETQYF. CDR3 DNA sequence: TGTGCCAGCAGCACCTCCGGCGGGGAGACCCAGTACTTC.

This clone turned up a few times. This chain uses TRBV6-1 with TRBJ1-4, with TRBD1 matching over 7 bases. The CDR3 consists of 17 residues. The junction had 12 bases not matched to a gene; V was cut back by 4 bases and J by 4 bases. Germline assignment: CDR1 MNHNS and CDR2 SASEGT. The CDR3 DNA reads TGTGCCAGCAGTGGAGTGGGAGGACAGGCGTTTAATGAAAAACTGTTTTTT. Translation gives CASSGVGGQAFNEKLFF.

The CDR3 is CASSYSPTELGYTF. The CDR3 coding sequence is TGTGCCAGCAGTTACTCGCCGACCGAGCTTGGCTACACCTTC. The chain links TRBV6-5 to TRBJ1-2; no definite D call. CDR1 is MNHEY and CDR2 is SVGAGI in the germline V gene. The V end lost 0 bases, the J end lost 7 bases, and 12 bases lay between the germline ends. The length of the CDR3 is 14 residues.

This clone was observed once. This rearrangement joins TRBV11-1 to TRBJ1-1; a possible D gene is TRBD1 (5 bases). V lost 4 bases and J lost 2, with 17 bases in between. The CDR3 has 16 residues. Germline CDR1 reads SGHAT; CDR2 reads FQDESV (reference sequence). CDR3 sequence reads: CASSSGGVGENTEAFF. CDR3 nucleotides: TGTGCCAGCAGCTCGGGGGGTGTAGGGGAAAACACTGAAGCTTTCTTT. Combining the CDR3 with reference TRBV11-1 and TRBJ1-1 gives the whole variable domain EAEVAQSPRYKITEKSQAVAFWCDPISGHATLYWYRQILGQGPELLVQFQDESVVDDSQLPKDRFSAERLKGVDSTLKIQPAELGDSAMYLCASSSGGVGENTEAFFGQGTRLTVV.

This clone was detected only a few times. The rearrangement joins TRBV5-4 to TRBJ2-7; no firm D call. Germline V CDR1 and CDR2: SGHNT, YYREEE (reference sequence). Trimming took 2 bases from V and 3 from J, leaving 9 bases between them. The CDR3 has 13 residues. CDR3 residues: CASSLNRGYEQYF. For the CDR3, the DNA is TGTGCCAGCAGCTTAAACCGAGGCTACGAGCAGTACTTC.

CDR3 in DNA: TGTGCTAGTGGTTCCTCCCCCGCAGGCCAGCCCCAGCATTTT. It codes for CASGSSPAGQPQHF. The chain couples TRBV12-5 to TRBJ1-5; D remains unclear. From germline, CDR1 is LGHNT and CDR2 FRNRAP. V was cut by 4 bases and J by 7 bases, with 14 bases left in between. The CDR3 is 14 residues long. Variable domain in full (rest from reference TRBV12-5 and TRBJ1-5): DARVTQTPRHKVTEMGQEVTMRCQPILGHNTVFWYRQTMMQGLELLAYFRNRAPLDDSGMPKDRFSAEMPDATLATLKIQPSEPRDSAVYFCASGSSPAGQPQHFGDGTRLSIL.

V and J are TRBV6-5 and TRBJ2-3; 8 bases match TRBD2. The J segment lost 2 bases and the V segment lost 6 bases, leaving 7 bases of the junction unmatched. Germline lookup yields CDR1 MNHEY and CDR2 SVGAGI. The CDR3 loop spans 15 amino acids. CDR3: CASRRGGPPTDTQYF. The CDR3 DNA is TGTGCCAGCAGGCGCGGGGGGCCTCCCACAGATACGCAGTATTTT.